The TCR beta chain under discussion was sequenced for a study of type 1 and type 2 diabetes patients (dated by TCRdb to about 2016). Turning to the overall study: Roughly ten type 1 diabetes patients, a few type 2 diabetes patients and about 6 nondiabetic controls, all recruited in China, made up the cohort. Throughout the study, CD4 or CD8 MicroBeads on MACS columns were used to positively select CD4+ and CD8+ T cells from PBMCs. TCRbeta libraries were sequenced paired-end on Illumina HiSeq 2000 or MiSeq instruments. A total of 15 million to 20 million paired-end reads were generated across the whole study. When roughly 18-cycle amplification was compared with roughly 24-cycle amplification, V gene usage looked similar, suggesting that primer efficiencies were similar and PCR bias was random. Type 2 diabetes patients were included as a disease comparison group for the type 1 diabetes patients. TCRbeta repertoires were profiled by high-throughput sequencing in the study to compare type 1 diabetes, type 2 diabetes and nondiabetic individuals.

Broad study findings and their caveats: Type 2 diabetes patients had few highly-expanded CD4+ clones (median one), and those clones made up a median around 3.7% of reads. In both CD4+ and CD8+ T cells, type 2 diabetes repertoires were highly diverse, with diversity significantly greater than that of type 1 diabetes repertoires. Only a limited number of T2D and control samples were sequenced, so some T1D-only HECs might also appear in more T2D or control samples. Type 2 diabetes and control samples had highly correlated V and J gene usage patterns, with the correlation between samples averaging roughly 0.97. The study groups were not matched for age and gender, which could bias interpretation.

TCRdb records Illumina MiSeq as the sequencer. TCRbeta CDR3 amplification used genomic DNA from the sorted T cell subsets as template. The TCRbeta CDR3 region was amplified by multiplex PCR with 30 forward and 13 reverse primers. PCR products were purified with AMPure XP beads, then indices and adaptors were added in a second approximately 26-cycle PCR. Before sequencing, the QIAquick Gel Extraction Kit was used to gel-purify the libraries. The paper's processing steps were these. FLASH was used to merge paired-end reads, and IgBLAST was used to align the merged reads to IMGT V, D and J germline references. After reads whose alignment identity to germline references fell below 70% were discarded, approximately 11 million reads remained study-wide. IMGT definitions were followed to assign CDR3 boundaries, reading frame and productivity. Clones at or above 1% of reads were defined as highly-expanded clones, and diversity was measured by normalized Shannon entropy. Group differences in Shannon entropy were tested with unpaired two-tailed t-tests. Starting from the raw public reads, TCRdb applied fastp trimming at Q25, assembled clones with MiXCR and retained in-frame beta chains. Rows matching on CDR3 protein sequence are summarized as one entry with the most common DNA and genes. In this record, the V and J calls reflect TCRdb's handling and not the investigators' own analysis. This sample has 250,000 or so distinct CDR3 sequences in its table, and 47% of those were observed once. The ten most abundant clones make up roughly an eighth of the sample.

Every diabetic patient fulfilled standard classification criteria for type 1 or type 2 diabetes, and glucose and C-peptide were measured using WHO-recommended methods. Donors with other autoimmune diseases or infections within the previous four weeks were excluded from participation. An approximately 10-milliliter sample of peripheral blood was drawn from every participant. PBMCs were isolated with LymphoPrep density separation. In the case of this clonotype: Its antigen is still unknown. No base quality information exists; no much larger clone differs at one position.

As encoded in the germline V gene (reference sequence), CDR1 is LNHDA while CDR2 is SQIVND. The germline V end is reduced by 10 bases and the J end by 6 bases; junction bases left unmatched: 3. From the cysteine up to the phenylalanine, the CDR3 has a length of 11 residues. Kept here is only the CDR3 DNA, which spans 33 bases and is read in frame from base 1. This TCR came from a man younger than 35 with type 2 diabetes. The sequencing sample was made of peripheral blood mononuclear cells (PBMCs). The chain was built from TRBV19 and TRBJ2-1, and TRBD2 matches 7 of the central bases. CDR3 region: CATGEGNEQFF. The bases read TGTGCCACCGGGGAGGGCAATGAGCAGTTCTTC.